These 32 T cell receptor beta chains came from one sample sequenced in a study of blood T cell repertoires in COVID-19. Generated by immunoSEQ multiplex PCR, the TCRdb table keeps only in-frame clones and is missing some. The sample holds approximately 94,000 clones, 75% to 85% seen once. Sample: peripheral blood. The receptors were sampled from a man between 60 and 70 years old with acute or convalescent COVID-19.

CDR3 nucleotide sequence: TGCGCCAGCAGCCAAGATGGAGGGCTGGGCAATCAGCCCCAGCATTTT. This translates into CASSQDGGLGNQPQHF. The chain couples TRBV4-1 to TRBJ1-5; D is unresolved. The CDR3 spans 16 residues. The germline V gene has CDR1 MGHRA and CDR2 YSYEKL. Trimming took 0 bases from V and 2 from J, leaving 11 bases between them.

J is TRBJ1-5 and V is TRBV2, with a weak D call TRBD1 (5 bases). In germline, CDR1 is SNHLY, CDR2 FYNNEI. The CDR3 has 14 residues. The V end lost 4 bases, the J end lost 4 bases, and 11 bases lay between the germline ends. The CDR3 region is CASSVWGGNQPQHF. CDR3 in DNA: TGTGCCAGCAGTGTGTGGGGGGGTAATCAGCCCCAGCATTTT.

The chain recombines TRBV7-9 with TRBJ1-6, with 8 bases identical to TRBD1. The V gene end was trimmed by 5 bases and the J gene end by 10 bases; junction bases not matched to a gene: 13. Looked up from germline, CDR1 is SEHNR and CDR2 is FQNEAQ (reference sequence). This CDR3 is built from 16 residues. The chain's CDR3 is CASSPGQASFRSPLHF. The CDR3 DNA is TGTGCCAGCAGCCCGGGACAGGCCAGCTTCCGGTCACCCCTCCACTTT. Together with reference TRBV7-9 and TRBJ1-6, the CDR3 gives the full variable domain: DTGVSQNPRHKITKRGQNVTFRCDPISEHNRLYWYRQTLGQGPEFLTYFQNEAQLEKSRLLSDRFSAERPKGSFSTLEIQRTEQGDSAMYLCASSPGQASFRSPLHFGNGTRLTVT.

The genes are TRBV18 and TRBJ2-2; D is uncertain. V lost 2 bases and J 4 bases, leaving 11 bases between the germline ends. The germline gives CDR1 KGHSH, CDR2 LQKENI. This CDR3 spans 15 amino acids. The CDR3 sequence is CASSPTRSGTGELFF. For the CDR3, the DNA is TGTGCCAGCTCACCAACTCGGTCAGGCACCGGGGAGCTGTTTTTT.

This chain connects TRBV19 to TRBJ2-3; 12 bases agree with TRBD2. Germline CDR1 and CDR2: LNHDA and SQIVND (reference sequence). The length of the CDR3 is 16 residues. With 2 bases clipped from V and 4 bases from J, the junction kept 4 bases outside the gene matches. The CDR3 sequence: CASSISLAGGADTQYF. DNA of the CDR3: TGTGCCAGTAGTATATCTCTAGCGGGGGGGGCAGATACGCAGTATTTT.

The chain couples TRBV6-5 to TRBJ1-2, with D possibly being TRBD1 (5 bases). This CDR3 is 14 amino acids long. Germline V lookup: CDR1 MNHEY, CDR2 SVGAGI. V was shortened by 7 bases and J by 8 bases, with 20 bases between the two germline ends. The CDR3 region has the DNA TGTGCCAGCACCCCCACTCCGGGGGTTGGCGGCTACACCTTC. This gives the protein CASTPTPGVGGYTF.

DNA for the CDR3: TGTGCCAGCAGCTTCAGACAGGGGATCGCCTACGAGCAGTACTTC. This codes for CASSFRQGIAYEQYF. V is TRBV5-4 and J is TRBJ2-7; TRBD1 matches at 8 bases. J was trimmed by 2 bases and V by 2 bases; bases with no gene match: 6. This CDR3 is 15 amino acids long. The V gene's germline CDR1 is SGHNT and CDR2 YYREEE (reference sequence).

The chain joins TRBV18 to TRBJ1-1; D perhaps matches TRBD1 (6 bases). The CDR3 covers 17 residues. V shed 3 bases and J shed 1 base, with 18 bases lying between them. The germline gives CDR1 KGHSH, CDR2 LQKENI. The CDR3 DNA reads TGTGCCAGCTCACCGGTTTGGTCAGGGGCCACGAACACTGAAGCTTTCTTT. Translating it yields CASSPVWSGATNTEAFF.

The chain is built from TRBV6-5 and TRBJ1-6, with 9 bases that match TRBD1. CDR1 is MNHEY and CDR2 is SVGAGI in the germline V gene. J gave up 10 bases and V 6 bases, and 10 bases lay outside the gene matches. This CDR3 is built from 15 residues. The CDR3 here is CASRPTGGNLSPLHF. The CDR3 region has the DNA TGTGCCAGCAGACCCACAGGGGGCAATTTGTCACCCCTCCACTTT.

This clone was seen only once. V usage is TRBV7-2 and J usage is TRBJ2-7, with 8 positions matching TRBD1. Trimming took 5 bases from V and 4 from J; bases not matched to a gene: 13. The CDR3 consists of 16 residues. CDR1 is SGHTA, CDR2 FQGNSA, per germline. The CDR3 reads CASSRTIQGVGYEQYF. The CDR3 bases are TGTGCCAGCAGCAGGACGATACAGGGGGTGGGATACGAGCAGTACTTC.

This sequence joins TRBV19 and TRBJ2-1; D is uncertain. The germline V and J ends were trimmed by 2 bases and 3 bases, with 8 bases remaining between them. Germline-derived CDR1 and CDR2 are LNHDA and SQIVND (reference sequence). This CDR3 is 14 amino acids long. As DNA, the CDR3 is TGTGCCAGTAGTATAAGGAGTCGCTACAATGAGCAGTTCTTC. This encodes CASSIRSRYNEQFF.

The rearrangement links TRBV5-4 to TRBJ1-3; 7 bases align to TRBD1. The germline CDR1 and CDR2 sequences are SGHNT and YYREEE (reference sequence). V gave up 0 bases and J gave up 5 bases; unmatched junction bases: 5. The CDR3 covers 15 residues. The chain's CDR3 is CASSLALDRRNTIYF. CDR3 nucleotide sequence: TGTGCCAGCAGCTTGGCCCTGGACAGGAGAAACACCATATATTTT. Based on the CDR3 plus reference TRBV5-4 and TRBJ1-3, the full variable domain is ETGVTQSPTHLIKTRGQQVTLRCSSQSGHNTVSWYQQALGQGPQFIFQYYREEENGRGNFPPRFSGLQFPNYSSELNVNALELDDSALYLCASSLALDRRNTIYFGEGSWLTVV.

This sequence joins TRBV29-1 and TRBJ2-7, with D maybe TRBD1 (6 bases). The germline CDR1 and CDR2 sequences are SQVTM and ANQGSEA. With 0 bases removed from V and 3 bases from J, the gap between germline ends came to 12 bases. The CDR3 extends over 14 amino acids. CDR3: CSVEDPGAGYEQYF. CDR3 nucleotide sequence: TGCAGCGTTGAAGACCCAGGGGCAGGCTACGAGCAGTACTTC.

This rearrangement joins TRBV18 to TRBJ2-1, with a weak D call TRBD1 (6 bases). Germline-derived CDR1 and CDR2 are KGHSH and LQKENI. Trimming removed 3 bases at V and 9 bases at J, with 18 bases between. The CDR3 has 15 residues. DNA for the CDR3: TGTGCCAGCTCACCGGTACAGGGTTCTGCGGGTGAGCAGTTCTTC. It encodes CASSPVQGSAGEQFF.

This clone was observed a few times. The chain combines TRBV27 with TRBJ1-6; 10 positions agree with TRBD1. The CDR3 covers 18 residues. Trimming removed 5 bases from V and 6 bases from J; junction bases left unmatched: 13. Germline assignment: CDR1 MNHEY and CDR2 SMNVEV (reference sequence). The CDR3 protein is CASSPPRDRGPANSPLHF. DNA of the CDR3: TGTGCCAGCAGTCCCCCCCGGGACAGGGGACCCGCTAATTCACCCCTCCACTTT.

V is TRBV15 and J is TRBJ2-5; 8 bases agree with TRBD2. CDR1 and CDR2 from the germline V gene are LNHNV and YYDKDF (reference sequence). The CDR3 length is 14 residues. V shed 4 bases and J 7 bases; nucleotides not matched to a gene: 8. CDR3: CATSTSGGGGTQYF. CDR3 sequence (DNA): TGTGCCACCAGCACGAGCGGGGGCGGCGGGACCCAGTACTTC.

This chain connects TRBV4-2 to TRBJ2-3; perhaps TRBD2 as D (7 bases). CDR3 length: 16 residues. Germline-derived CDR1 and CDR2 are LGHNA and YNFKEQ. Trimming shortened V by 5 bases and J by 2 bases, and 17 bases separated the two germline ends. This CDR3 is CASSESSGGHTDTQYF. The CDR3 DNA follows: TGTGCCAGCAGCGAATCTTCGGGGGGCCACACAGATACGCAGTATTTT.

The chain uses TRBV2 and TRBJ2-5; D perhaps matches TRBD1 (5 bases). The ends were cut back, 7 bases at V and 2 bases at J, with 11 bases in the middle. The germline CDR1 and CDR2 sequences are SNHLY and FYNNEI. This CDR3 spans 13 amino acids. The CDR3 nucleotides read TGTGCCAGCAACCGACAGAAGCAAGAGACCCAGTACTTC. It yields the protein CASNRQKQETQYF.

The genes are TRBV7-3 and TRBJ1-1, with 8 bases identical to TRBD1. This CDR3 has 19 residues. V lost 2 bases, J lost 4 bases, and 18 bases stayed unmatched. CDR1 is SGHTA and CDR2 is FQGTGA in the germline V gene. The CDR3 is CASSLFGSRQGAWVTEAFF. CDR3 coding DNA: TGTGCCAGCAGCTTATTCGGATCCCGGCAGGGGGCTTGGGTCACTGAAGCTTTCTTT.

In DNA form, the CDR3 reads TGTGCCAGCAGTATTTCGGGACAGGGGGTGCGTGGCTACACCTTC. This codes for CASSISGQGVRGYTF. This rearrangement joins TRBV28 to TRBJ1-2; 11 positions agree with TRBD1. Germline V lookup: CDR1 MDHEN, CDR2 SYDVKM. V shed 5 bases, J shed 7 bases, and the junction held 9 bases outside the gene matches. The CDR3 sequence is 15 residues long.

The J gene is TRBJ1-4, the V gene TRBV3-1 (or the pseudogene TRBV3-2); possibly TRBD1 for D (5 bases). There are 13 residues in the CDR3. In germline, CDR1 is LGHDT, CDR2 YNNKEL (reference sequence). V was clipped by 5 bases and J by 6 bases, with 10 bases between them. This CDR3 reads CASSLRGDEKLFF. CDR3 nucleotide sequence: TGTGCCAGCAGCTTACGGGGGGATGAAAAACTGTTTTTT.

The chain has TRBV28 and TRBJ1-4; TRBD1 matches at 8 bases. CDR1 and CDR2 from the germline V gene are MDHEN and SYDVKM. The CDR3 runs 19 residues. Trimming at V came to 1 base and at J to 5 bases, leaving 15 bases not matched to a gene. CDR3 region: CASSLLGTGMSLTNEKLFF. The CDR3, as DNA: TGTGCCAGCAGTTTATTAGGGACAGGCATGAGTCTGACGAATGAAAAACTGTTTTTT.

The J gene is TRBJ1-1, the V gene TRBV9, with TRBD1 matching 9 bases. Germline CDR1 and CDR2: SGDLS and YYNGEE. The CDR3 spans 13 residues. The junction had 1 base not matched to a gene; V was cut back by 3 bases and J by 4 bases. The CDR3 protein is CASSATGGTEAFF. CDR3 coding DNA: TGTGCCAGCAGCGCGACAGGGGGCACTGAAGCTTTCTTT.

CDR3 region: CASRKSQGDEAFF. The CDR3 DNA sequence: TGTGCCAGCAGAAAAAGTCAAGGGGATGAAGCTTTCTTT. J is TRBJ1-1 and V is TRBV6-5; D is perhaps TRBD1 (5 bases). The CDR3 covers 13 residues. CDR1 is MNHEY and CDR2 is SVGAGI in the germline V gene. V lost 6 bases to trimming and J lost 7 bases, with 15 bases between them.

The V gene is TRBV7-2, the J gene TRBJ1-1; 10 bases fit TRBD1. The V gene's germline CDR1 is SGHTA and CDR2 FQGNSA. The V segment lost 5 bases and the J segment 6 bases; nucleotides outside the gene matches: 9. This CDR3 has 15 residues. The CDR3 region is CASSPRQGASSEAFF. The CDR3 bases are TGTGCCAGCAGCCCCCGACAGGGGGCGAGCTCTGAAGCTTTCTTT.

The chain recombines TRBV6-2 or TRBV6-3 with TRBJ1-6; D ambiguous. The germline V gene encodes CDR1 MNHEY and CDR2 SVGEGT. Between the trimmed V and J ends, which lost 0 bases and 8 bases, there was a span of 8 bases. The CDR3 has 14 amino acids. In DNA, the CDR3 is TGTGCCAGCAGTTACTCGTGGAGTTATTCACCCCTCCACTTT. Translated: CASSYSWSYSPLHF.

The rearrangement uses TRBV11-2 and TRBJ2-3, with 8 bases identical to TRBD2. Germline V gives CDR1 SGHAT, CDR2 FQNNGV. Unmatched junction bases numbered 7, after V lost 6 bases and J lost 2 bases. CDR3 length: 15 residues. Here the CDR3 DNA reads TGTGCCAGCAGTAATAGCGGGGCCCCCACAGATACGCAGTATTTT. Translated, it gives CASSNSGAPTDTQYF.

The chain joins TRBV7-8 to TRBJ1-3; TRBD1 is a possible D gene (5 bases). The length of the CDR3 is 13 residues. The germline CDR1 and CDR2 sequences are SGHVS and FQNEAQ. Trimming took 6 bases from V and 4 from J, leaving 10 bases between them. CDR3 amino acids: CASSPGWGNTIYF. The CDR3 nucleotides read TGTGCCAGCAGTCCAGGGTGGGGAAACACCATATATTTT.

This clone was detected only a few times. V usage is TRBV2 and J usage is TRBJ1-2; maybe TRBD1 (5 bases). V was shortened by 2 bases and J by 8 bases, with 15 bases between the two germline ends. The CDR3 totals 14 residues. CDR1 SNHLY and CDR2 FYNNEI come from the germline V gene. This chain's CDR3 is CASSEMGLAGGYTF. DNA of the CDR3: TGTGCCAGCAGTGAAATGGGACTCGCTGGGGGCTACACCTTC.

The gene calls are TRBV10-3 and TRBJ1-1; 8 nucleotides align to TRBD1. Trimming cost V 6 bases and J 1 base; bases outside gene matches: 1. There are 13 residues in the CDR3. The germline V gene encodes CDR1 ENHRY and CDR2 SYGVKD. The CDR3 DNA reads TGTGCCATCAGGGGACAGGCGAACACTGAAGCTTTCTTT. Translating it yields CAIRGQANTEAFF.

As DNA, the CDR3 is TGTGCCAGCTCACCGCAATGGACAGAGGGTGAGCAGTTCTTC. Translation: CASSPQWTEGEQFF. This sequence joins TRBV18 and TRBJ2-1, with D perhaps matching TRBD1 (6 bases). Trimming shortened V by 3 bases and J by 9 bases, and 15 bases separated the two germline ends. CDR1 is KGHSH and CDR2 is LQKENI in the germline V gene. The CDR3 consists of 14 residues.

The chain joins TRBV9 to TRBJ1-6, with 9 bases matching TRBD1. The germline V gene encodes CDR1 SGDLS and CDR2 YYNGEE. V lost 0 bases to trimming and J lost 9 bases; unmatched junction nucleotides: 4. The CDR3 is 15 residues long. The CDR3 region is CASSVGTGVGSPLHF. For the CDR3, the DNA is TGTGCCAGCAGCGTAGGGACAGGGGTCGGTTCACCCCTCCACTTT.